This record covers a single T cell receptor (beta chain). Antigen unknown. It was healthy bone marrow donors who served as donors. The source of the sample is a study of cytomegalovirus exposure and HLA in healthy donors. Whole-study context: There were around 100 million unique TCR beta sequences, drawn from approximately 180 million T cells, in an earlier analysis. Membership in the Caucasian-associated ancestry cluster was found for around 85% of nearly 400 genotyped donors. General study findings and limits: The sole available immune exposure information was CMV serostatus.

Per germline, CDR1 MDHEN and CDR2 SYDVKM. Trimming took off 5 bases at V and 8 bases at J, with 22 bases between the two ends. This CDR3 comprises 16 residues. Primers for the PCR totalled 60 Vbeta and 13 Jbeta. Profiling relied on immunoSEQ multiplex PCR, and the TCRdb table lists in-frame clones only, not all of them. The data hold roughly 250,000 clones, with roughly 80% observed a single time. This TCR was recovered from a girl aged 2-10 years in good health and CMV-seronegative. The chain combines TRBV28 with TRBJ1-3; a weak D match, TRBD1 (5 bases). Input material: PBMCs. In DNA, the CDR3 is TGTGCCAGCAGTACCCTCATCCCTCAGGGTAGGGACACCATATATTTT. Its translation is CASSTLIPQGRDTIYF.